Sequencing of this T cell receptor (beta chain) was carried out in a study of CD8 T cells in Susac syndrome. Random hexamers primed reverse transcription of 0.5 to 1 ug RNA. One entry per CDR3 protein, called by TCRdb with MiXCR from the immunoSEQ multiplex PCR reads. The table has nearly 200,000 distinct CDR3 sequences, roughly 96% seen once. This CDR3 is 14 amino acids long. V lost 1 base and J lost 1, with 7 bases in between. The chain links TRBV12-3 or TRBV12-4 to TRBJ1-2; D call uncertain. The sequenced material came from CD4+ T cells from PBMCs. This clonotype was obtained from a human donor with multiple sclerosis. The CDR3 is CASSLGPYNYGYTF. The DNA for the CDR3 is TGTGCCAGCAGTTTAGGGCCGTATAACTATGGCTACACCTTC.